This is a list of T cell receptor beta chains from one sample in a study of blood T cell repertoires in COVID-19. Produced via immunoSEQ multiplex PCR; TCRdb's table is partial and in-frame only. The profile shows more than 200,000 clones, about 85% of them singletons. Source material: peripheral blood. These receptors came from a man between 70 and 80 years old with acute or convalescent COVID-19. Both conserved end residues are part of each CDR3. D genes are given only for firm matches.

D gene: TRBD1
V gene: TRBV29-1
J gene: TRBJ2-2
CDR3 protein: CSSGTGATGELFF

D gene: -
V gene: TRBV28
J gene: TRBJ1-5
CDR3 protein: CASKTGTSSSNQPQHF

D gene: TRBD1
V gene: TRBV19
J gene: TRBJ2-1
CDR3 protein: CASSTTGGSNEQFF

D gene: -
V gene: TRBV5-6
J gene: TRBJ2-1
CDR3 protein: CASSLGPRGNEQFF

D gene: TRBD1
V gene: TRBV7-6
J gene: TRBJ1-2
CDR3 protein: CASSSRGHGDGYTF

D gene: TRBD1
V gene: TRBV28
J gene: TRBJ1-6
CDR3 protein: CASWDSSYSPLHF

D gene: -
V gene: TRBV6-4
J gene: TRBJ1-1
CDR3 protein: CASSLGGAQGSTEAFF

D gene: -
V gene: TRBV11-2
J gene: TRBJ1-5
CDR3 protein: CASSLDRGGPQHF

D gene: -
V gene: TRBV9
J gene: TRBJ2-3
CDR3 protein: CASSVAGLTDTQYF

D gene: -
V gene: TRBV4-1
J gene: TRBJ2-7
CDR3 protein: CASSLSAGLPYEQYF

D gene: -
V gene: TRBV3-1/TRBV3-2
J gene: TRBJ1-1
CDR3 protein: CASSRGGAEAFF

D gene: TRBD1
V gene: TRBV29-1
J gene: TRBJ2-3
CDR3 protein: CSVLTGTTDTQYF

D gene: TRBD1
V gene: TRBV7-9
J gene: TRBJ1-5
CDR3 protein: CASSFEQGAQHF

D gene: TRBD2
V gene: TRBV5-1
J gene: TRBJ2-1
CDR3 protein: CASSPGLGFLNEQFF

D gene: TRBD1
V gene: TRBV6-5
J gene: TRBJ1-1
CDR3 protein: CASREGAYTEAFF

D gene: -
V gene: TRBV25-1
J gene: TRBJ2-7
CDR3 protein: CASSERLNSYEQYF

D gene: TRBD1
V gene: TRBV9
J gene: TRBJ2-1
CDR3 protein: CASTRGQGSLNEQFF

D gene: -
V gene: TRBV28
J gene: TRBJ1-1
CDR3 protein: CASYSRGRGPEAFF

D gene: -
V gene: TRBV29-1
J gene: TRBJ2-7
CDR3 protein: CSVEARGSYEQYF

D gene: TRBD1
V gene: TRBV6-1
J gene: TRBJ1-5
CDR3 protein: CASSGQGAVSYGQPQHF

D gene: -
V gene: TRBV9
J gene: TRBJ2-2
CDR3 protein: CASSVALQATGELFF

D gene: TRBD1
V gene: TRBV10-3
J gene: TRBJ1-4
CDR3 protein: CAIRLDREAKLFF

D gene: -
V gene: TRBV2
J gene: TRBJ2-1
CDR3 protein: CASSVRGTYNEQFF

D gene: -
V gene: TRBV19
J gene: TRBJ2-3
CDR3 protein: CASSDRPGSTDTQYF

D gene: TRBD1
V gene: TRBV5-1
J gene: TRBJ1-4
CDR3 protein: CASRAGTGNEKLFF

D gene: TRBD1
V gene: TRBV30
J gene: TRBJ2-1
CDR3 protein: CAWTPQGADYNEQFF

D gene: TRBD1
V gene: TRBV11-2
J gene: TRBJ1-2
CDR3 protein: CASSARQGSYTF

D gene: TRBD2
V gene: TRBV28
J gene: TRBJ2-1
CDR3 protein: CASSFRSVTSGRGDEQFF

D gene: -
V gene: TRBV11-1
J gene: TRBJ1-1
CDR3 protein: CASSLGASTEAFF

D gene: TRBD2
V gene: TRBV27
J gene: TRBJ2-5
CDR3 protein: CASSSSGSQETQYF

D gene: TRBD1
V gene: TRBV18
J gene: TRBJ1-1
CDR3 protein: CASSLTGLDTEAFF

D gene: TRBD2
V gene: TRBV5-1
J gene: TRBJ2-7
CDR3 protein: CASSSKSGGIYEQYF

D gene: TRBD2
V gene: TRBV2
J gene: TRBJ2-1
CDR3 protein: CASRRTSGDNNEQFF

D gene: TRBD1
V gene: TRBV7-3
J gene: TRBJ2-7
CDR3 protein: CASSPRQGGEQYF

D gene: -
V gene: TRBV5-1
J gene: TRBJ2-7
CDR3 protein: CASSLIKGNEQYF

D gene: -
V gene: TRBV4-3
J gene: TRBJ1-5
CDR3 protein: CASSQDAGYSNQPQHF

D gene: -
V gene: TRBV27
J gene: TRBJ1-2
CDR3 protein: CASSLRSASGGYTF

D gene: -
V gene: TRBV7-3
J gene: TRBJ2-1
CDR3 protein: CASSLQGITYNEQFF

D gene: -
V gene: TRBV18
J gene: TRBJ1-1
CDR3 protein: CASSPPGITNTEAFF

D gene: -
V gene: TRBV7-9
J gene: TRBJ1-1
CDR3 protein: CASSREGEAFF

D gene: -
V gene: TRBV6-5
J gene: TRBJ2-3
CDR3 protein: CASNRVTDTQYF

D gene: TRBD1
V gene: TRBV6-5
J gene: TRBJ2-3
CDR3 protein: CASSSRQGDTDTQYF

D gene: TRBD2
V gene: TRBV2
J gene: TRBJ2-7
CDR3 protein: CASSEPGGRGYEQYF

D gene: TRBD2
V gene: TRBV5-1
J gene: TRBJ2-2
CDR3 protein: CASSLKPSGRADTGELFF

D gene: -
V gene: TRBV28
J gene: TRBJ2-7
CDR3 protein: CASSRTSGNEQYF

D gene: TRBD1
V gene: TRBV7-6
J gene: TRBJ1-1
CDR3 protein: CASSSQGGTEAFF

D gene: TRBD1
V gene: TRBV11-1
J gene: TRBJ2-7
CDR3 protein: CASSRYPDRAYEWQYF

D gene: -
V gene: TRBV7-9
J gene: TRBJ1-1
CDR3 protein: CASSSFKRGMGTEAFF

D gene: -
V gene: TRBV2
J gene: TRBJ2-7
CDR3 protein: CASSDGAPEQYF

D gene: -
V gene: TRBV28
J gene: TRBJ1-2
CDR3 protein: CASSWRGAGYGYTF

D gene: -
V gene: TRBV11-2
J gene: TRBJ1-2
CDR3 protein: CASSYTGLGEVPSGYTF

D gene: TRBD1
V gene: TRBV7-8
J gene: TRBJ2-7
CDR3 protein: CASSLGQGGTYEQYF

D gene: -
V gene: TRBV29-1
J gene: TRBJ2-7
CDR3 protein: CSVEGQAGAYEQYF

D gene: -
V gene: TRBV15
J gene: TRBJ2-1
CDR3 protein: CATSPEWYYNEQFF

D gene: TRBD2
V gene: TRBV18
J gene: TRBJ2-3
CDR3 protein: CASSPPTSGSLISTDTQYF